Shown below are 20 T cell receptor beta chains from a single sample sequenced in a study of cytomegalovirus exposure and HLA in healthy donors. The PCR used 60 Vbeta and 13 Jbeta primers. Produced via immunoSEQ multiplex PCR; TCRdb's table is partial and in-frame only. Here the sample spans 200,000 to 250,000 clones, about 84% being singletons. Sequenced input: PBMCs. The receptors here all came from a human donor in good health.

The chain couples TRBV25-1 to TRBJ1-5, with a weak D call TRBD1 (5 bases). CDR1 and CDR2 from the germline V gene are MGHDK and SYGVNS. V lost 8 bases, J lost 2 bases, and 16 bases lay in between. There are 15 residues in the CDR3. In DNA form, the CDR3 reads TGTGCCAGCTCCGAGGGAGGGGCGGGCAATCAGCCCCAGCATTTT. It is translated as CASSEGGAGNQPQHF.

The chain has TRBV29-1 and TRBJ2-7; D may be TRBD1 (5 bases). The CDR3 covers 13 residues. V was trimmed by 6 bases and J by 3 bases, leaving 15 bases between them. CDR1 and CDR2 (germline): SQVTM, ANQGSEA. Here the CDR3 reads CSVLTRVNYEQYF. CDR3 DNA: TGCAGCGTCCTTACCAGGGTCAACTACGAGCAGTACTTC.

The chain recombines TRBV4-2 with TRBJ1-1; D is unresolved. This CDR3 region has 15 residues. The germline gives CDR1 LGHNA, CDR2 YNFKEQ. The germline V and J ends were trimmed by 10 bases and 3 bases, with 21 bases remaining between them. The CDR3 DNA reads TGTGCCACCCGGCCCGCACAGACCTATTACACTGAAGCTTTCTTT. Protein product: CATRPAQTYYTEAFF.

The rearrangement uses TRBV5-4 and TRBJ1-5; TRBD1 agrees at 8 bases. With 4 bases clipped from V and 6 bases from J, the junction kept 6 bases outside the gene matches. This CDR3 spans 14 amino acids. CDR1 and CDR2 (germline): SGHNT, YYREEE (reference sequence). The CDR3 region is CASSDGQGSQPQHF. CDR3 DNA sequence: TGTGCCAGCAGCGACGGACAGGGAAGTCAGCCCCAGCATTTT.

The chain is built from TRBV4-1 and TRBJ1-5; D unclear. Trimming took 3 bases from V and 0 from J, leaving 21 bases between them. The CDR3 length is 19 residues. From germline, CDR1 is MGHRA and CDR2 YSYEKL. CDR3 in amino acids: CASSQHPLTSVYSNQPQHF. The DNA of the CDR3 is TGCGCCAGCAGCCAGCATCCCCTAACGAGCGTTTATAGCAATCAGCCCCAGCATTTT.

The chain links TRBV6-6 to TRBJ1-5, with a possible D match to TRBD1 (6 bases). Germline loops: CDR1 MNHNY, CDR2 SVGAGI (reference sequence). This CDR3 has 16 amino acids. The V gene lost 1 base and the J gene lost 2 bases, with 12 bases spanning the gap. The chain's CDR3 is CASSYLNRERNQPQHF. In DNA form, the CDR3 reads TGTGCCAGCAGTTACTTGAACAGGGAACGCAATCAGCCCCAGCATTTT.

The rearrangement links TRBV4-2 to TRBJ2-1; 7 bases agree with TRBD2. CDR1 is LGHNA and CDR2 is YNFKEQ in the germline V gene. V lost 1 base to trimming and J lost 10 bases; unmatched junction nucleotides: 4. The CDR3 consists of 13 residues. CDR3 protein: CASSQVRELEQFF. CDR3 DNA: TGTGCCAGCAGCCAAGTGCGGGAGTTAGAGCAGTTCTTC.

V gene TRBV5-1 combines with J gene TRBJ2-1, with TRBD1 matching over 7 bases. Unmatched junction bases numbered 3, after V lost 3 bases and J lost 6 bases. Germline V gives CDR1 SGHRS, CDR2 YFSETQ. The CDR3 has 13 residues. The CDR3 here is CASSSGQSNEQFF. The CDR3 nucleotides read TGCGCCAGCAGCTCGGGACAGAGCAATGAGCAGTTCTTC.

This clone showed up just a few times. This chain joins TRBV6-5 and TRBJ1-2; D is perhaps TRBD1 (5 bases). The CDR3 contains 15 residues. V was pared by 0 bases and J by 3 bases, with 11 bases between. Germline V CDR1 and CDR2: MNHEY, SVGAGI. The CDR3 bases are TGTGCCAGCAGTTACTCGTCGCAGGGCGACTATGGCTACACCTTC. Translation gives CASSYSSQGDYGYTF.

The chain carries TRBV9 and TRBJ2-3; 11 nucleotides agree with TRBD2. The CDR3 extends over 15 amino acids. Germline trimming cut 3 bases from V and 2 bases from J; bases unmatched to any gene: 2. CDR1 and CDR2 (germline): SGDLS, YYNGEE. The CDR3 is CASSAGLAVTDTQYF. The CDR3, as DNA: TGTGCCAGCAGCGCGGGACTAGCGGTCACAGATACGCAGTATTTT.

For the CDR3, the DNA is TGTGCCAGCAGCGCTCGAGGCGGCGGGGGCATTCGCTACGAGCAGTACTTC. As protein: CASSARGGGGIRYEQYF. The chain combines TRBV2 with TRBJ2-7, with a weak D call TRBD2 (7 bases). The CDR3 is made up of 17 amino acids. Trimming took off 6 bases at V and 3 bases at J, with 24 bases between the two ends. The germline gives CDR1 SNHLY, CDR2 FYNNEI.

The genes are TRBV10-3 and TRBJ2-7; 7 bases align to TRBD1. The trim removed 0 bases at V and 2 bases at J, leaving 7 bases unmatched. Per germline, CDR1 ENHRY and CDR2 SYGVKD. CDR3 length: 16 residues. The CDR3 protein is CAISESMGTDPYEQYF. CDR3 DNA: TGTGCCATCAGTGAGTCGATGGGGACAGACCCCTACGAGCAGTACTTC.

This clone appeared once. The rearrangement joins TRBV28 to TRBJ2-2; 9 nucleotides align to TRBD2. Germline assignment: CDR1 MDHEN and CDR2 SYDVKM. J was trimmed by 9 bases and V by 9 bases; bases with no gene match: 14. The CDR3 runs 15 residues. CDR3 nucleotides: TGTGCCAGTGGGGGAGCGGGGGGTGTTGCGCGGGAGCTGTTTTTT. Amino acid sequence: CASGGAGGVARELFF.

The V gene is TRBV27, the J gene TRBJ2-7; 8 bases line up with TRBD2. Germline-derived CDR1 and CDR2 are MNHEY and SMNVEV (reference sequence). V gave up 7 bases and J gave up 3 bases; unmatched junction bases: 5. The CDR3 covers 13 residues. The CDR3 here is CASKAAGDYEQYF. DNA of the CDR3: TGTGCCAGCAAGGCAGCGGGGGACTACGAGCAGTACTTC.

This chain uses TRBV21-1 with TRBJ1-2; TRBD1, the table's D call, was not compared with the DNA. TRBV21-1 is a recognized pseudogene. The CDR3 consists of 15 residues. CDR3 coding DNA: TGTGCCAGCAGCAAAAGGACAGGGCCGCCCTATGGCTACACCTTC. Residues: CASSKRTGPPYGYTF.

The chain combines TRBV6-5 with TRBJ2-1; D gene uncertain. Germline V gene sequence: CDR1 MNHEY, CDR2 SVGAGI. This CDR3 contains 16 residues. V shed 0 bases and J shed 10 bases, with 19 bases lying between them. CDR3 nucleotides: TGTGCCAGCAGTTACTCTTCCGTGTTTTTGCTCGGGGAGCAGTTCTTC. Its translation is CASSYSSVFLLGEQFF.

The genes are TRBV10-3 and TRBJ2-7, with TRBD2 matching 9 bases. The germline V gene has CDR1 ENHRY and CDR2 SYGVKD. This CDR3 spans 12 amino acids. Trimming took 7 bases from V and 3 from J; bases not matched to a gene: 1. In DNA, the CDR3 is TGTGCCATCACTAGCGGGATCTACGAGCAGTACTTC. Encoded protein: CAITSGIYEQYF.

V is TRBV5-4 and J is TRBJ2-7; D may be TRBD1 (6 bases). Trimming cost V 2 bases and J 2 bases, with 11 bases left between them. The CDR3 totals 14 residues. Germline CDR1 is SGHNT and CDR2 is YYREEE (reference sequence). The CDR3 DNA is TGTGCCAGCAGCTTAAAGGACAGCACCTACGAGCAGTACTTC. It encodes CASSLKDSTYEQYF.

This chain connects TRBV5-1 to TRBJ2-7; TRBD2 agrees at 8 bases. The germline CDR1 and CDR2 sequences are SGHRS and YFSETQ. V shed 4 bases and J 4 bases; nucleotides not matched to a gene: 13. The CDR3 is 16 residues long. This CDR3 reads CASSVQQGGRLYEQYF. The CDR3, as DNA: TGCGCCAGCAGCGTACAGCAGGGCGGGAGGTTGTACGAGCAGTACTTC.

J is TRBJ2-6 and V is TRBV6-1; 8 nucleotides line up with TRBD1. There are 18 residues in the CDR3. CDR1 and CDR2 (germline): MNHNS, SASEGT. V lost 1 base and J lost 2; bases outside the gene matches: 7. The CDR3 loop is CASSEVGRGRAGANVLTF. The CDR3 bases are TGTGCCAGCAGTGAAGTGGGCAGGGGGCGCGCTGGGGCCAACGTCCTGACTTTC.